Presented here are 19 T cell receptor beta chains from one specimen sequenced in a study of T-cell reconstitution after alpha-beta-depleted transplantation in children. Preparation of the TCRbeta library was carried out with unique molecular identifiers. TCRdb processed the PCR reads anew with MiXCR; each CDR3 protein has one entry. The sample records around 500,000 distinct CDR3 sequences, 9.5% to 15% being singletons. The source was PBMCs from the stem cell graft donor, collected from the stem cell graft. The source is a human donor who donated a stem cell graft to a child with combined immunodeficiency.

In this sample, this clonotype turned up a few times. This rearrangement joins TRBV9 to TRBJ1-1; 8 nucleotides align to TRBD1. The germline gives CDR1 SGDLS, CDR2 YYNGEE. V lost 3 bases, J lost 4 bases, and 8 bases stayed unmatched. This CDR3 is 15 amino acids long. This chain's CDR3 is CASSASTGVGTEAFF. As DNA, the CDR3 is TGTGCCAGCAGCGCCTCGACAGGGGTCGGCACTGAAGCTTTCTTT.

This clonotype was counted a few times. The chain uses TRBV11-2 and TRBJ2-3, with TRBD2 matching over 7 bases. The CDR3 has 18 residues. With V trimmed by 3 bases and J by 1 base, 13 bases remained unmatched. CDR1 is SGHAT, CDR2 FQNNGV, per germline. Here the CDR3 reads CASSFGVEWLAGTDTQYF. The CDR3 nucleotides are TGTGCCAGCAGCTTCGGAGTAGAGTGGCTAGCGGGCACAGATACGCAGTATTTT.

This clonotype turned up a few times. The CDR3 DNA reads as TGTGCCAGCAGGGGACTCCCCTCCTTAGACATTCAGTACTTC. This codes for CASRGLPSLDIQYF. V and J are TRBV6-1 and TRBJ2-4; D might be TRBD2 (6 bases). With 6 bases removed from V and 8 bases from J, the gap between germline ends came to 17 bases. Germline V CDR1 and CDR2: MNHNS, SASEGT. The CDR3 length is 14 residues.

The chain has TRBV6-5 and TRBJ2-3, with D maybe TRBD2 (5 bases). Germline loops: CDR1 MNHEY, CDR2 SVGAGI. The V gene lost 0 bases and the J gene lost 5 bases, with 9 bases spanning the gap. The CDR3 is made up of 14 amino acids. As DNA, the CDR3 is TGTGCCAGCAGTTACTCGAGGGATGTAGATACGCAGTATTTT. Translation: CASSYSRDVDTQYF.

The chain combines TRBV19 with TRBJ1-2; the match to TRBD1 covers 7 bases. The CDR3 contains 14 residues. After removal of 7 bases from V and 4 bases from J, the junction contained 9 bases not matched to a gene. Germline V gene lookup returns CDR1 LNHDA and CDR2 SQIVND (reference sequence). The CDR3: CASTIDRAFYGYTF. In DNA form, the CDR3 reads TGTGCCAGTACCATCGACAGGGCCTTCTATGGCTACACCTTC.

This clonotype was picked up many times. The genes are TRBV10-3 and TRBJ2-2, with 8 bases matching TRBD2. In germline, CDR1 is ENHRY, CDR2 SYGVKD. The CDR3 is 16 residues long. V trimming: 7 bases; J trimming: 0 bases; junction bases outside the gene matches: 7. The CDR3 reads CAITETSGPNTGELFF. CDR3 nucleotide sequence: TGTGCCATCACCGAAACTAGCGGACCGAACACCGGGGAGCTGTTTTTT.

The chain employs TRBV29-1 and TRBJ1-1; 7 bases are shared with TRBD1. Germline assignment: CDR1 SQVTM and CDR2 ANQGSEA. CDR3 size: 14 residues. V lost 3 bases to trimming and J lost 1 base; unmatched junction nucleotides: 5. CDR3 DNA sequence: TGCAGCGTTGAGAGGAGGGGGCCGAACACTGAAGCTTTCTTT. Amino acids: CSVERRGPNTEAFF. Filled out from reference TRBV29-1 and TRBJ1-1, the complete variable domain reads SAVISQKPSRDICQRGTSLTIQCQVDSQVTMMFWYRQQPGQSLTLIATANQGSEATYESGFVIDKFPISRPNLTFSTLTVSNMSPEDSSIYLCSVERRGPNTEAFFGQGTRLTVV.

This clonotype has more than one count but fewer than ten. The J gene is TRBJ2-7, the V gene TRBV4-1; 8 positions match TRBD2. The length of the CDR3 is 15 residues. Germline V gene sequence: CDR1 MGHRA, CDR2 YSYEKL. V shed 4 bases and J 7 bases; nucleotides not matched to a gene: 12. CDR3 sequence reads: CASSPTSGASSEQYF. Written as DNA, the CDR3 is TGCGCCAGCAGCCCAACTAGCGGCGCTTCTTCAGAGCAGTACTTC.

V usage is TRBV9 and J usage is TRBJ1-6; 9 bases map to TRBD1. CDR3 length: 17 amino acids. Trimming cost V 0 bases and J 2 bases; bases outside gene matches: 3. Germline V lookup: CDR1 SGDLS, CDR2 YYNGEE. CDR3: CASSVGDRDPYNSPLHF. CDR3 coding DNA: TGTGCCAGCAGCGTAGGGGACAGGGACCCCTATAATTCACCCCTCCACTTT. Full variable domain (remainder filled in from reference TRBV9 and TRBJ1-6): DSGVTQTPKHLITATGQRVTLRCSPRSGDLSVYWYQQSLDQGLQFLIQYYNGEERAKGNILERFSAQQFPDLHSELNLSSLELGDSALYFCASSVGDRDPYNSPLHFGNGTRLTVT.

This clonotype showed up many times. The chain employs TRBV6-2 or TRBV6-3 and TRBJ2-7, with D perhaps matching TRBD2 (6 bases). Trimming left V 5 bases short and J 0 bases short, with 14 bases between. From germline, CDR1 is MNHEY and CDR2 SVGEGT. The CDR3 is 15 residues long. The CDR3 bases are TGTGCCAGCAGTCCCCGGAGGGGTCTCTCCTACGAGCAGTACTTC. Translated: CASSPRRGLSYEQYF.

The chain couples TRBV5-1 to TRBJ2-7, with TRBD2 as a possible D gene (6 bases). Trimming removed 7 bases at V and 0 bases at J, with 14 bases between. The germline V gene encodes CDR1 SGHRS and CDR2 YFSETQ. The CDR3 sequence is 14 residues long. The CDR3 DNA reads TGCGCCAGCCGACGGGACTCAAGCTCCTACGAGCAGTACTTC. This codes for CASRRDSSSYEQYF.

This clonotype was observed at least ten times. The CDR3 sequence: CASSLQGGTGANVLTF. The CDR3, as DNA: TGCGCCAGCAGCCTACAAGGGGGAACGGGGGCCAACGTCCTGACTTTC. The chain joins TRBV4-1 to TRBJ2-6, with D perhaps matching TRBD1 (6 bases). V dropped 4 bases and J dropped 4 bases, with 14 bases sitting between them. CDR3 length: 16 amino acids. The germline V gene has CDR1 MGHRA and CDR2 YSYEKL.

The V call is TRBV10-3, the J call TRBJ2-1, with TRBD2 matching 8 bases. The CDR3 runs 16 residues. V dropped 3 bases and J dropped 8; count of bases not matched to a gene: 12. In germline, CDR1 is ENHRY, CDR2 SYGVKD. CDR3 nucleotide sequence: TGTGCCATCAGTGACCCGGGACTAGTGGAGGAGGATGAGCAGTTCTTC. As protein: CAISDPGLVEEDEQFF.

This clonotype was counted only a few times. The chain combines TRBV2 with TRBJ2-3; 8 positions match TRBD2. The CDR3 consists of 19 residues. Germline CDR1 and CDR2: SNHLY and FYNNEI. V was pared by 4 bases and J by 6 bases, with 21 bases of the junction left unmatched. CDR3 residues: CASSGMRRGLGGGRDTQYF. The CDR3 DNA sequence: TGTGCCAGCAGTGGCATGAGACGGGGACTAGGGGGGGGTCGGGATACGCAGTATTTT. Supplemented by reference TRBV2 and TRBJ2-3, the full variable domain reads EPEVTQTPSHQVTQMGQEVILRCVPISNHLYFYWYRQILGQKVEFLVSFYNNEISEKSEIFDDQFSVERPDGSNFTLKIRSTKLEDSAMYFCASSGMRRGLGGGRDTQYFGPGTRLTVL.

There are many counts of this clonotype. This chain connects TRBV6-5 to TRBJ1-5; no definite D call. In germline, CDR1 is MNHEY, CDR2 SVGAGI. V lost 4 bases, J lost 4 bases, and 14 bases lay in between. CDR3 size: 15 residues. The DNA of the CDR3 is TGTGCCAGCAGTTCTGGCGGACTGTCGAATCAGCCCCAGCATTTT. Residues: CASSSGGLSNQPQHF.

J is TRBJ1-5 and V is TRBV12-3 or TRBV12-4; D not certain. V lost 5 bases and J 3 bases, leaving 14 bases between the germline ends. This CDR3 is 15 amino acids long. DNA of the CDR3: TGTGCCAGCAGTCGCCCCGGAGGGATCAATCAGCCCCAGCATTTT. Amino acid sequence: CASSRPGGINQPQHF.

This clonotype was found many times. V gene TRBV12-3 or TRBV12-4 combines with J gene TRBJ2-7; perhaps TRBD1 as D (6 bases). V was cut by 5 bases and J by 3 bases, with 17 bases left in between. This CDR3 is built from 15 residues. CDR3 bases: TGTGCCAGCAGTCCTCAGGGGTCAGGTGTCTACGAGCAGTACTTC. Encoded protein: CASSPQGSGVYEQYF.

This clonotype was counted at least ten times. The rearrangement joins TRBV7-2 to TRBJ2-1; 8 nucleotides match TRBD2. This CDR3 has 16 residues. V was pared by 4 bases and J by 3 bases, with 8 bases of the junction left unmatched. Germline values: CDR1 SGHTA, CDR2 FQGNSA. CDR3 bases: TGTGCCAGCAGCTCAAACAGCGGGAGAGGCTACAATGAGCAGTTCTTC. It encodes CASSSNSGRGYNEQFF.

This clonotype was observed a handful of times. CDR3 residues: CASNRGMNTGELFF. The CDR3 DNA follows: TGTGCCAGCAATAGGGGGATGAACACCGGGGAGCTGTTTTTT. The V gene is TRBV28, the J gene TRBJ2-2, with a weak D call TRBD1 (6 bases). CDR1 MDHEN and CDR2 SYDVKM come from the germline V gene. The CDR3 extends over 14 amino acids. V dropped 7 bases and J dropped 1 base, with 10 bases sitting between them.